This T cell receptor beta chain was sequenced for a study of T cell responses to AZD1222 COVID-19 vaccine. This clone showed up just once. Its specificity is not known. The repertoire was sequenced with immunoSEQ multiplex PCR; TCRdb's copy has only in-frame clones and lacks some. The top ten clones hold roughly 12% of a sample with tens of thousands of clones, approximately 87% of them seen once. The study's findings and limits: Most donors were white British, females outnumbered males, and clonal diversity was possibly underestimated. Sampled repertoires all dated from after the peak T cell response. Baseline antibody screening turned up just six or seven seropositive AZD1222 recipients.

Germline V lookup: CDR1 MNHEY, CDR2 SVGEGT. The CDR3 is 16 amino acids. V lost 0 bases to trimming and J lost 2 bases, with 12 bases between them. This clonotype was sampled from an adult who received the AZD1222 COVID-19 vaccine. The input for sequencing was peripheral blood, taken 28 days after the second AZD1222 dose. The rearrangement uses TRBV6-2 or TRBV6-3 and TRBJ2-3; D unclear. CDR3 protein: CASSYSVQDPTDTQYF. The CDR3, as DNA: TGTGCCAGCAGTTACTCCGTCCAGGACCCCACAGATACGCAGTATTTT.